This T cell receptor beta chain appears in the sequencing data of a study of tumor and adjacent non-tumor tissue in lung cancer (dated by TCRdb to 2017 to 2018). Study-level background: By cancer type, the cohort comprised 12 adenocarcinoma patients, a couple of squamous cell carcinoma patients and 1 small cell lung cancer patient. Ages among the 15 or so patients ranged from about 30 to 76 years, there were some 10 men and 5 women, and disease was at TNM stage I to III. In total, sequencing yielded 125,075,908 productive TCRbeta reads, which works out to an average of approximately 4 million reads per sample. The study compared bulk TCRbeta repertoires between lung tumor tissue and matched distant non-tumor lung tissue from about 14 lung cancer patients. Some 31 paired specimens, one tumor and one normal lung sample per patient, were profiled by TCRbeta CDR3 sequencing. The investigation overall reported the following: The methods do not name the sequencing platform or mention unique molecular identifiers. The top 100 clones made up a significantly larger cumulative share of the repertoire in normal lung than in tumor tissue. Younger patients had significantly higher TCR diversity, and higher tumor TCR diversity was associated with shorter overall and disease-free survival. TCR diversity (inverse Simpson) was significantly higher in tumor than in normal lung tissue (approximately 400 vs 170, P = 0.0075, Mann-Whitney U test). Peripheral blood was not sequenced, so blood TCRbeta repertoires were not examined in the lung cancer patients of the study. Only about 15 patients were in the cohort, and the authors stated that larger samples and more detailed clinical data are needed.

Points on this clonotype: There is no known antigen for this receptor. No much larger clone is present one base from it, and per-base qualities are unavailable.

The method behind the library was multiplex PCR. The sequencer listed for this sample is Illumina HiSeq 2500. TCRbeta libraries were constructed through three rounds of nested PCR with primers (Table S4) according to protocols adapted from ARM-PCR. Before sequencing, PCR products of 200-500 bp were excised from the gel and purified with the QIAquick gel extraction kit. The paper's processing steps were these. Trimmomatic was used to clean the reads, FLASH merged the cleaned reads into complete CDR3 sequences, and MiTCR assigned the sequences to V(D)J germline segments. VDJtools was used to compute clonal diversity as the inverse Simpson's index. In-frame sequences lacking a premature stop codon were counted as productive reads. The public reads were run again by TCRdb, first through fastp at Q25 and then through MiXCR, and only productive beta chains were kept. Every CDR3 protein is listed once, alongside the most common genes and DNA of its rows. None of the V and J calls come from the authors' own analysis; TCRdb made them. For this sample there are about 110,000 distinct CDR3 sequences; 60% to 80% appear just once. Around 17% of the sample belongs to the ten largest clones.

RNA was isolated from bulk, unsorted tissue, and RNA quality was assessed with a NanoDrop ND-1000 and an Agilent 2100. For the normal lung samples, distant non-tumor tissue was collected more than 3 cm away from the tumor edge. All donors had newly diagnosed lung cancer, had not received prior chemotherapy, and were admitted for thoracic surgery in China between August and November 2014. Patients who had received previous radiotherapy or chemotherapy, or who had another concurrent cancer, were excluded from the study. Pieces of surgical tissue measuring roughly 1-2.2 cm3 were kept in RNAlater solution and held at -80 degrees C until needed. In the germline V gene, CDR1 corresponds to MNHEY and CDR2 to SVGEGT. The CDR3 numbers 15 residues from cysteine through phenylalanine. Only the CDR3 region is kept as DNA, spanning 45 bases read in frame from base 1.

This chain joins TRBV6-2 or TRBV6-3 to TRBJ1-5, and 7 junctional nucleotides match TRBD1. The DNA end lines up better with TRBJ2-3; the J call may be wrong. The sequenced sample was distant non-tumor lung tissue. The receptor was isolated from a man aged 60 to 75 with non-small cell lung cancer. The CDR3 protein is CASRRQGRLGQPQYF. The bases read TGTGCCAGCAGGCGACAGGGCCGATTGGGTCAGCCCCAGTATTTT.